These 23 T cell receptor beta chains originate from one sample sequenced in a study of T cell responses to AZD1222 COVID-19 vaccine. The method was immunoSEQ multiplex PCR; TCRdb's version includes in-frame clones alone and lacks a portion of them. Of 80,000 to 95,000 clones in the sample, around 92% are singletons; the top ten hold around 2.8%. The specimen was peripheral blood, collected on day 0 of MenACWY control vaccination. These receptors all stem from an adult in good health.

The V gene is TRBV11-2, the J gene TRBJ1-2; TRBD1 matches at 8 bases. The germline gives CDR1 SGHAT, CDR2 FQNNGV. The CDR3 has 17 amino acids. After removal of 1 base from V and 4 bases from J, the junction contained 11 bases not matched to a gene. The CDR3 loop reads CASSLGLAGTGGYGYTF. The DNA for the CDR3 is TGTGCCAGCAGCTTAGGTTTGGCTGGGACAGGAGGCTATGGCTACACCTTC.

The CDR3 nucleotides are TGTGCCAGCTGCTTGAATGGGGGAACCTCGGAGGACACTGAAGCTTTCTTT. It is translated as CASCLNGGTSEDTEAFF. V gene TRBV28 combines with J gene TRBJ1-1, with D possibly TRBD1 on 5 matching bases. From germline, CDR1 is MDHEN and CDR2 SYDVKM. This CDR3 contains 17 residues. V was pared by 8 bases and J by 3 bases, with 25 bases between. Full variable domain (rest looked up from reference TRBV28 and TRBJ1-1): DVKVTQSSRYLVKRTGEKVFLECVQDMDHENMFWYRQDPGLGLRLIYFSYDVKMKEKGDIPEGYSVSREKKERFSLILESASTNQTSMYLCASCLNGGTSEDTEAFFGQGTRLTVV.

The chain has TRBV4-3 and TRBJ1-2; 9 positions match TRBD1. V trimming: 2 bases; J trimming: 5 bases; junction bases outside the gene matches: 9. Looked up from germline, CDR1 is LGHNA and CDR2 is YSLEER. This CDR3 contains 16 residues. CDR3 DNA: TGCGCCAGCAGCCAATCCACAGGGGGCTTGGAGTATGGCTACACCTTC. Protein: CASSQSTGGLEYGYTF.

The rearrangement uses TRBV5-4 and TRBJ2-7; D might be TRBD2 (5 bases). Deletions cut 3 bases from V and 3 bases from J, with 16 bases between. CDR1 is SGHNT and CDR2 is YYREEE in the germline V gene (reference sequence). This CDR3 region has 15 residues. CDR3 nucleotide sequence: TGTGCCAGCAGCTCTAGGACTCGCCCTATCTACGAGCAGTACTTC. Residues: CASSSRTRPIYEQYF.

V and J are TRBV19 and TRBJ1-5; D uncertain. Trimming pared 6 bases from V and 6 bases from J, leaving 12 bases between. Germline CDR1 LNHDA, CDR2 SQIVND (reference sequence). CDR3 length: 13 amino acids. CDR3: CASRGARGQPQHF. CDR3 DNA sequence: TGTGCCAGTAGAGGAGCGCGGGGTCAGCCCCAGCATTTT.

Only a few counts were recorded for this clone. J is TRBJ1-3 and V is TRBV7-8, with a tentative D call TRBD1 (5 bases). The germline V and J ends were trimmed by 5 bases and 4 bases, with 15 bases remaining between them. The length of the CDR3 is 15 residues. CDR1 SGHVS and CDR2 FQNEAQ come from the germline V gene. The CDR3 region is CASSPARVSGNTIYF. CDR3 coding DNA: TGTGCCAGCAGCCCGGCCAGGGTATCCGGAAACACCATATATTTT.

The chain carries TRBV21-1 and TRBJ1-2; the D call TRBD1 from the table was never checked on the DNA. TRBV21-1 has pseudogene status. CDR3 size: 17 residues. The CDR3 DNA reads as TGTGCCAGCAGCGAAACGCAGGGGCAAATCAGGGACTATGGCTACACCTTC. As protein: CASSETQGQIRDYGYTF.

This chain uses TRBV19 with TRBJ1-5; 8 positions agree with TRBD1. Unmatched junction bases numbered 5, after V lost 3 bases and J lost 4 bases. Per the germline V gene, CDR1 is LNHDA and CDR2 is SQIVND (reference sequence). The CDR3 totals 15 residues. CDR3 DNA: TGTGCCAGTAGTATCCGGACAGGGCCTAATCAGCCCCAGCATTTT. This encodes CASSIRTGPNQPQHF.

This clone was recorded a few times. The V gene is TRBV2, the J gene TRBJ2-3, with a weak D call TRBD2 (6 bases). CDR3 length: 15 residues. Germline V lookup: CDR1 SNHLY, CDR2 FYNNEI. Trimming removed 2 bases at V and 0 bases at J, with 9 bases between. CDR3 residues: CASSEWGVSTDTQYF. CDR3 coding DNA: TGTGCCAGCAGTGAATGGGGGGTTAGCACAGATACGCAGTATTTT.

This chain joins TRBV28 and TRBJ1-2; D not certain. V was trimmed by 7 bases and J by 4 bases, leaving 13 bases between them. This CDR3 has 13 residues. Germline CDR1 is MDHEN and CDR2 is SYDVKM. The DNA for the CDR3 is TGTGCCAGCACTATCAAGGGTAGCTATGGCTACACCTTC. It encodes CASTIKGSYGYTF.

The chain links TRBV3-1 (or the pseudogene TRBV3-2) to TRBJ2-7, with D uncertain. CDR3 length equals 13 residues. Germline V lookup: CDR1 LGHDT, CDR2 YNNKEL (reference sequence). V was cut by 1 base and J by 3 bases, with 7 bases left in between. CDR3 sequence reads: CASSQVVGYEQYF. The DNA of the CDR3 is TGTGCCAGCAGCCAAGTGGTAGGCTACGAGCAGTACTTC.

This chain uses TRBV28 with TRBJ1-3, with 7 bases fitting TRBD1. With 7 bases clipped from V and 0 bases from J, the junction kept 15 bases outside the gene matches. From germline, CDR1 is MDHEN and CDR2 SYDVKM. The length of the CDR3 is 18 residues. The CDR3 reads CASNGVQGQPFSGNTIYF. The CDR3 nucleotides are TGTGCCAGCAATGGAGTACAGGGACAGCCGTTCTCTGGAAACACCATATATTTT.

This clone appeared once. V and J are TRBV27 and TRBJ1-6; 7 bases fit TRBD1. Trimming removed 5 bases from V and 10 bases from J; junction bases left unmatched: 17. Germline CDR1 and CDR2: MNHEY and SMNVEV (reference sequence). CDR3 length: 17 amino acids. The DNA for the CDR3 is TGTGCCAGCAGTGACGACAGGGTACCGAGAGGGGGGTCACCCCTCCACTTT. This sequence encodes CASSDDRVPRGGSPLHF.

V gene TRBV10-3 combines with J gene TRBJ1-2; D is possibly TRBD1 (6 bases). In germline, CDR1 is ENHRY, CDR2 SYGVKD. The length of the CDR3 is 14 residues. With 2 bases removed from V and 8 bases from J, the gap between germline ends came to 15 bases. Here the CDR3 reads CAISELGQLSGYTF. In DNA form, the CDR3 reads TGTGCCATCAGTGAGCTCGGACAGCTATCAGGCTACACCTTC.

This sequence joins TRBV13 and TRBJ2-7; tentatively, D is TRBD1 (6 bases). The CDR3 is 15 residues long. The germline V gene has CDR1 PRHDT and CDR2 FYEKMQ (reference sequence). V gave up 6 bases and J gave up 7 bases, with 22 bases separating them. CDR3 residues: CASSPRDTRLTEQYF. The CDR3 region has the DNA TGTGCCAGCAGTCCACGGGACACGCGCTTGACGGAGCAGTACTTC.

The chain recombines TRBV12-3 or TRBV12-4 with TRBJ2-2, with D hard to call. The CDR3 runs 13 residues. Trimming stripped 6 bases from V and 6 bases from J, with 11 bases between. The DNA of the CDR3 is TGTGCCAGCAGCTACACTACGTCCGGGGAGCTGTTTTTT. Translation: CASSYTTSGELFF.

CDR3 loop: CASSLGLAGAFYNEQFF. The CDR3 DNA follows: TGCGCCAGCAGCTTGGGACTAGCGGGGGCCTTCTACAATGAGCAGTTCTTC. The V gene is TRBV5-1, the J gene TRBJ2-1; 12 bases agree with TRBD2. V lost 0 bases and J lost 3; bases outside the gene matches: 4. The length of the CDR3 is 17 residues. CDR1 SGHRS and CDR2 YFSETQ come from the germline V gene.

V and J are TRBV6-5 and TRBJ1-2, with D hard to call. The CDR3 runs to 13 residues. Germline V gene sequence: CDR1 MNHEY, CDR2 SVGAGI. V lost 7 bases, J lost 0 bases, and 9 bases lay in between. In DNA, the CDR3 is TGTGCCAGCAAAGCGGGGACTAACTATGGCTACACCTTC. Amino acids: CASKAGTNYGYTF.

The J gene is TRBJ2-1, the V gene TRBV20-1; 7 bases are a match to TRBD1. J lost 15 bases, V lost 3 bases, and 5 bases had no gene match. The CDR3 is 10 amino acids. Germline lookup yields CDR1 DFQATT and CDR2 SNEGSKA (reference sequence). CDR3 sequence reads: CSASGDRRFF. DNA of the CDR3: TGCAGTGCTAGTGGGGACAGACGGTTCTTC.

This clone has a single count. This chain links TRBV4-2 with TRBJ1-5; 7 positions match TRBD1. The length of the CDR3 is 15 residues. In germline, CDR1 is LGHNA, CDR2 YNFKEQ. V shed 1 base and J 3 bases; nucleotides not matched to a gene: 3. CDR3 loop: CASSQGQGNNQPQHF. In DNA form, the CDR3 reads TGTGCCAGCAGCCAAGGACAGGGTAACAATCAGCCCCAGCATTTT.

V usage is TRBV5-1 and J usage is TRBJ2-7, with 10 bases fitting TRBD1. CDR1 SGHRS and CDR2 YFSETQ come from the germline V gene. Trimming removed 4 bases from V and 4 bases from J; junction bases left unmatched: 5. CDR3 length equals 14 residues. The CDR3 spells CASSEGQGGYEQYF. CDR3 coding DNA: TGCGCCAGCAGCGAAGGACAGGGGGGGTACGAGCAGTACTTC.

The chain joins TRBV9 to TRBJ2-1; TRBD2 aligns across 8 bases. Germline lookup yields CDR1 SGDLS and CDR2 YYNGEE. Unmatched junction bases numbered 7, after V lost 4 bases and J lost 4 bases. The CDR3 is 15 residues long. The CDR3 nucleotides read TGTGCCAGCAGCAACAGCGGGGGCGGGTACAATGAGCAGTTCTTC. As protein: CASSNSGGGYNEQFF.

The chain links TRBV7-3 to TRBJ2-3; 10 bases align to TRBD1. V lost 5 bases to trimming and J lost 3 bases; unmatched junction nucleotides: 2. The CDR3 loop spans 14 amino acids. The V gene's germline CDR1 is SGHTA and CDR2 FQGTGA. The DNA of the CDR3 is TGTGCCAGCAGCCGGGACAGGGGAACAGATACGCAGTATTTT. Its translation: CASSRDRGTDTQYF.